This TCR beta chain emerged from a study of cytomegalovirus exposure and HLA in healthy donors. The wider study: Inside one of the first data releases sat around 86 million unique TCRs taken from HLA-typed donors.

This PCR relied on a set of 60 Vbeta primers and 13 Jbeta primers. TCRdb's table, derived via immunoSEQ multiplex PCR, lists solely in-frame clones and lacks some. Across 25,000 to 35,000 clones, the top ten clones capture over 4% of the sample. With V trimmed by 6 bases and J by 5 bases, 8 bases remained unmatched. Germline V gives CDR1 SQVTM, CDR2 ANQGSEA. The CDR3 contains 16 residues. The rearrangement links TRBV29-1 to TRBJ2-1; 15 nucleotides align to TRBD2. The sample consisted of PBMCs. The receptor was derived from a woman aged 40 to 50 in good health and CMV-seropositive. CDR3 DNA sequence: TGCAGCGTAACCGGACTAGCGGGAGGGCGCGACAATGAGCAGTTCTTC. It yields the protein CSVTGLAGGRDNEQFF.